Following are 28 T cell receptor beta chains from one sample sequenced in a study of Graves' ophthalmopathy and Graves' hyperthyroidism. RNA transcripts provided the template for amplifying TCR beta CDR3 regions. The library came from an HTBI-primed first-round RT-PCR and a second-round multiplex PCR. Each CDR3 protein gets one entry after TCRdb re-called the multiplex PCR reads with MiXCR. Found here are just over 600,000 distinct CDR3 sequences, 22% of them singletons; the top ten hold more than 5.5%. Sequenced: peripheral blood. The receptors stem from a woman under 30 with stable Graves' hyperthyroidism. Some clones in this sample may be carry-over from other donors' samples.

There are many counts of this clonotype. This chain joins TRBV19 and TRBJ1-6; a possible D gene is TRBD1 (6 bases). V lost 10 bases, J lost 10 bases, and 17 bases lay in between. Germline-derived CDR1 and CDR2 are LNHDA and SQIVND (reference sequence). The CDR3 loop spans 13 amino acids. The CDR3 is CATDTGYGSPLHF. CDR3 nucleotide sequence: TGTGCCACTGATACAGGGTATGGATCACCCCTCCACTTT.

Concerning this clonotype itself: Mismatch with germline at one junction end may stem from a read error. The V and J genes are TRBV3-1 and TRBJ1-6; D call uncertain. The CDR3 is 17 residues long. The V gene's germline CDR1 is LGHDT and CDR2 YNNKEL (reference sequence). CDR3 coding DNA: TGTGCCAGCAGCCCCGGCACATCGAGCTCCTATAATTCACACCTCCACTTT. Translation gives CASSPGTSSSYNSHLHF.

This clonotype was recorded many times. The chain links TRBV11-2 to TRBJ2-5; D is perhaps TRBD2 (5 bases). Looked up from germline, CDR1 is SGHAT and CDR2 is FQNNGV. Trimming shortened V by 4 bases and J by 2 bases, and 26 bases separated the two germline ends. The CDR3 is 19 residues long. This CDR3 reads CASSSTSGGRGRKQETQYF. The CDR3 DNA follows: TGTGCCAGCAGCTCAACCAGCGGTGGCCGAGGAAGGAAGCAAGAGACCCAGTACTTC.

This clonotype was counted at least ten times. The genes are TRBV12-3 or TRBV12-4 and TRBJ2-2; D not certain. This CDR3 is built from 15 residues. V was clipped by 3 bases and J by 2 bases, with 10 bases between them. The CDR3: CASSFIRPNTGELFF. As DNA, the CDR3 is TGTGCCAGCAGTTTTATTCGACCCAACACCGGGGAGCTGTTTTTT.

This clonotype was recorded at least ten times. This sequence joins TRBV28 and TRBJ2-2, with no clear D. Germline V gene data show CDR1 as MDHEN and CDR2 as SYDVKM. CDR3 length: 12 residues. V was shortened by 4 bases and J by 7 bases, with 7 bases between the two germline ends. As DNA, the CDR3 is TGTGCCAGCAGTTCAAGGTTCGGGGAGCTGTTTTTT. Residues: CASSSRFGELFF. Full variable domain (outside the CDR3, taken from reference TRBV28 and TRBJ2-2): DVKVTQSSRYLVKRTGEKVFLECVQDMDHENMFWYRQDPGLGLRLIYFSYDVKMKEKGDIPEGYSVSREKKERFSLILESASTNQTSMYLCASSSRFGELFFGEGSRLTVL.

The rearrangement links TRBV13 to TRBJ1-6; no definite D call. The V gene's germline CDR1 is PRHDT and CDR2 FYEKMQ (reference sequence). CDR3 length: 15 amino acids. Between the trimmed V and J ends, which lost 4 bases and 9 bases, there was a span of 16 bases. CDR3 amino acids: CASSSPGPGGSPLHF. In DNA form, the CDR3 reads TGTGCCAGCAGCTCGCCGGGCCCAGGCGGTTCACCCCTCCACTTT.

This clonotype was found many times. This chain links TRBV12-3 or TRBV12-4 with TRBJ1-5; D not certain. V was clipped by 1 base and J by 7 bases, with 5 bases between them. The CDR3 is made up of 12 amino acids. CDR3 in amino acids: CASSLGGQPQHF. In DNA, the CDR3 is TGTGCCAGCAGTTTAGGGGGACAGCCCCAGCATTTT.

At least ten counts were recorded for this clonotype. The chain uses TRBV20-1 and TRBJ2-5; D tentatively fits TRBD1 or TRBD2 (5 bases each). The CDR3 has 15 amino acids. With 7 bases removed from V and 5 bases from J, the gap between germline ends came to 23 bases. The germline gives CDR1 DFQATT, CDR2 SNEGSKA (reference sequence). The CDR3 is CSVKQPRGPGETQYF. In DNA, the CDR3 is TGCAGTGTCAAGCAGCCTCGGGGCCCAGGGGAGACCCAGTACTTC.

This clonotype was observed at least ten times. The chain employs TRBV6-5 and TRBJ1-1; 7 nucleotides line up with TRBD1. The ends lost 6 bases at V and 1 base at J; junction bases unmatched: 5. The length of the CDR3 is 14 residues. Germline CDR1 is MNHEY and CDR2 is SVGAGI. The CDR3 sequence: CASSSDRTNTEAFF. CDR3 sequence (DNA): TGTGCCAGCAGCTCGGACAGGACGAACACTGAAGCTTTCTTT.

The gene calls are TRBV6-1 and TRBJ1-2; 8 nucleotides match TRBD1. The germline CDR1 and CDR2 sequences are MNHNS and SASEGT. With V trimmed by 2 bases and J by 8 bases, 10 bases remained unmatched. The CDR3 covers 15 residues. The CDR3 here is CASSEWPETGVGYTF. The DNA of the CDR3 is TGTGCCAGCAGTGAATGGCCCGAGACAGGGGTAGGCTACACCTTC.

The DNA for the CDR3 is TGTGCCAGCAGTGAGTTCGGGGGCGCCGCTGAAGCTTTCTTT. Protein product: CASSEFGGAAEAFF. J is TRBJ1-1 and V is TRBV2; the D gene is possibly TRBD1 (6 bases). The germline gives CDR1 SNHLY, CDR2 FYNNEI. The CDR3 runs 14 residues. Trimming pared 3 bases from V and 6 bases from J, leaving 14 bases between.

This clonotype came up many times. The J gene is TRBJ1-1, the V gene TRBV20-1; D gene uncertain. The CDR3 is 14 residues long. The V gene lost 5 bases and the J gene lost 0 bases, with 13 bases spanning the gap. Germline CDR1 reads DFQATT; CDR2 reads SNEGSKA (reference sequence). CDR3 residues: CSARREILNTEAFF. In DNA, the CDR3 is TGCAGTGCTCGGCGTGAGATTTTGAACACTGAAGCTTTCTTT.

This clonotype was counted ten times or more. J is TRBJ1-1 and V is TRBV2; D is unresolved. The CDR3 runs to 13 residues. The V and J ends lost 2 bases and 1 base respectively, with 5 bases between them. Germline CDR1 SNHLY, CDR2 FYNNEI. In nucleotides, the CDR3 is TGTGCCAGCAGTGAATTAGAGAACACTGAAGCTTTCTTT. This codes for CASSELENTEAFF.

This clonotype was counted ten times or more. The chain uses TRBV6-2 or TRBV6-3 and TRBJ1-2, with 9 bases matching TRBD1. Germline CDR1 and CDR2: MNHEY and SVGEGT. This CDR3 is built from 15 residues. V shed 5 bases and J 3 bases; nucleotides not matched to a gene: 7. The CDR3 region has the DNA TGTGCCAGCAGTCCCGGGACAGGGCTCGACTATGGCTACACCTTC. Amino acids: CASSPGTGLDYGYTF.

A note on this clonotype: This could be a read error, since a much larger clone is one nucleotide away. The J gene is TRBJ2-5, the V gene TRBV12-3 or TRBV12-4, with TRBD2 as a possible D gene (6 bases). The CDR3 covers 15 residues. Trimming pared 7 bases from V and 5 bases from J, leaving 20 bases between. The CDR3 DNA follows: TGTGCCAGCACCCAAAGTACCCAACGGGGGGAGACCCAGTACTTC. Its protein is CASTQSTQRGETQYF.

This chain connects TRBV13 to TRBJ1-3; D is unresolved. CDR1 is PRHDT and CDR2 is FYEKMQ in the germline V gene (reference sequence). The ends were cut back, 0 bases at V and 0 bases at J, with 9 bases in the middle. The CDR3 covers 16 residues. CDR3 bases: TGTGCCAGCAGCTTAGGGGGTTCCATCTCTGGAAACACCATATATTTT. Translated, it gives CASSLGGSISGNTIYF.

This clonotype came up a few times. The chain couples TRBV6-1 to TRBJ1-1; D is perhaps TRBD1 (6 bases). The germline V gene has CDR1 MNHNS and CDR2 SASEGT. The CDR3 runs to 11 residues. With 8 bases removed from V and 8 bases from J, the gap between germline ends came to 12 bases. As DNA, the CDR3 is TGTGCCAGCTTGAGGGGGGAAGAAGCTTTCTTT. Amino acid sequence: CASLRGEEAFF.

As concerns this clonotype: This may be a read error: a much more frequent sequence differs by one nucleotide. This chain links TRBV7-9 with TRBJ1-1; D call uncertain. The CDR3 totals 12 residues. V gave up 5 bases and J gave up 4 bases, with 8 bases separating them. Germline V gives CDR1 SEHNR, CDR2 FQNEAQ (reference sequence). The CDR3 DNA is TGTGCCAGCAGCCAACCGAGCACTGAAGCTTTCTTT. Protein: CASSQPSTEAFF. Full variable domain (rest looked up from reference TRBV7-9 and TRBJ1-1): DTGVSQNPRHKITKRGQNVTFRCDPISEHNRLYWYRQTLGQGPEFLTYFQNEAQLEKSRLLSDRFSAERPKGSFSTLEIQRTEQGDSAMYLCASSQPSTEAFFGQGTRLTVV.

This chain links TRBV6-1 with TRBJ1-5; D is uncertain. The CDR3 consists of 12 residues. The V and J ends lost 7 bases and 13 bases respectively, with 17 bases between them. CDR1 MNHNS and CDR2 SASEGT come from the germline V gene. CDR3 coding DNA: TGTGCCAGCATCCAGGACGGCCTCCGTCAGCATTTT. Its translation is CASIQDGLRQHF.

In its sample, this clonotype was seen many times. The chain combines TRBV29-1 with TRBJ1-5; 9 nucleotides match TRBD1. Germline trimming cut 4 bases from V and 6 bases from J; bases unmatched to any gene: 7. CDR1 SQVTM and CDR2 ANQGSEA come from the germline V gene. The CDR3 runs 14 residues. In nucleotides, the CDR3 is TGCAGCGTTGCGGACAGGGGTTATTCTCAGCCCCAGCATTTT. Its protein product is CSVADRGYSQPQHF.

This clonotype was detected a few times. V usage is TRBV2 and J usage is TRBJ2-7, with D possibly being TRBD2 (7 bases). The germline V gene has CDR1 SNHLY and CDR2 FYNNEI. The CDR3 runs 16 residues. Trimming stripped 1 base from V and 4 bases from J, with 17 bases between. The DNA of the CDR3 is TGTGCCAGCAGTGAAGACTGGGGGGGCAACGCATACGAGCAGTACTTC. Its translation is CASSEDWGGNAYEQYF.

Many counts were recorded for this clonotype. The V and J genes are TRBV6-1 and TRBJ1-5; D might be TRBD1 (6 bases). Per the germline V gene, CDR1 is MNHNS and CDR2 is SASEGT. This CDR3 spans 14 amino acids. The V end lost 6 bases, the J end lost 6 bases, and 15 bases lay between the germline ends. The CDR3 reads CASSQAGASQPQHF. Written as DNA, the CDR3 is TGTGCCAGCAGCCAAGCGGGGGCCAGTCAGCCCCAGCATTTT.

This clonotype was found many times. The chain recombines TRBV7-6 with TRBJ2-5; tentatively, D is TRBD1 (7 bases). The CDR3 contains 18 residues. CDR1 is SGHVS, CDR2 FNYEAQ, per germline. V lost 2 bases, J lost 4 bases, and 23 bases lay in between. This CDR3 reads CASSLRVGRGDGGETQYF. Written as DNA, the CDR3 is TGTGCCAGCAGCTTAAGAGTTGGCAGGGGGGATGGAGGAGAGACCCAGTACTTC.

Remarks on this clonotype: At one of its ends the junction is not consistent with the germline gene, which may arise from a read error. The V and J genes are TRBV11-1 and TRBJ2-2, with 8 positions matching TRBD2. The CDR3 consists of 12 residues. Germline V gene lookup returns CDR1 SGHAT and CDR2 FQDESV (reference sequence). The CDR3 spells CASSLGLSGGLF. CDR3 coding DNA: TGTGCCAGCAGCTTAGGATTGTCGGGGGGGTTGTTT.

This clonotype was detected a few times. V usage is TRBV20-1 and J usage is TRBJ2-7; D remains ambiguous. V lost 5 bases and J 4 bases, leaving 15 bases between the germline ends. This CDR3 is 13 amino acids long. In germline, CDR1 is DFQATT, CDR2 SNEGSKA (reference sequence). CDR3 region: CSAPRTTGYEQYF. For the CDR3, the DNA is TGCAGTGCTCCTCGGACGACCGGATACGAGCAGTACTTC.

The chain couples TRBV6-1 to TRBJ1-1; D perhaps matches TRBD1 (5 bases). The CDR3 is 15 amino acids. Trimming took off 0 bases at V and 1 base at J, with 9 bases between the two ends. CDR1 is MNHNS, CDR2 SASEGT, per germline. The chain's CDR3 is CASSEAPGANTEAFF. In nucleotides, the CDR3 is TGTGCCAGCAGTGAAGCGCCCGGGGCGAACACTGAAGCTTTCTTT.

This clonotype was observed a few times. The chain carries TRBV12-5 and TRBJ2-7, with TRBD1 as a possible D gene (5 bases). The length of the CDR3 is 14 residues. Germline V CDR1 and CDR2: LGHNT, FRNRAP. Trimming cost V 1 base and J 2 bases, with 9 bases left between them. The CDR3 DNA follows: TGTGCTAGTGGTTTGGGGACACCTCCCTACGAGCAGTACTTC. Protein: CASGLGTPPYEQYF.

The chain combines TRBV28 with TRBJ1-5, with a weak D call TRBD1 (6 bases). CDR3 length equals 13 residues. Germline CDR1 is MDHEN and CDR2 is SYDVKM. V was clipped by 5 bases and J by 12 bases, with 17 bases between them. The CDR3: CASSADRTQLQHF. CDR3 coding DNA: TGTGCCAGCAGTGCCGACAGGACCCAACTCCAGCATTTT.